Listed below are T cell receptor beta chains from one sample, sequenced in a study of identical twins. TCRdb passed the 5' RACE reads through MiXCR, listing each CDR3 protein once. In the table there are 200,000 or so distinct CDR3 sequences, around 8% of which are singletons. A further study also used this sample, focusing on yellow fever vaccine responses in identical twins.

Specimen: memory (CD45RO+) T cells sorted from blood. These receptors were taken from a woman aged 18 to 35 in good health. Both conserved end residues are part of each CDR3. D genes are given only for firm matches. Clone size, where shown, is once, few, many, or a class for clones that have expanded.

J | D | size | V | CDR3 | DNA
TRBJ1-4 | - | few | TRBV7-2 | CASSFQFSEKLFF | TGTGCCAGCAGCTTTCAATTCTCCGAAAAACTGTTTTTT
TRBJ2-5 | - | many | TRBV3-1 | CASSLSTGSLIETQYF | TGTGCCAGCAGCCTATCGACAGGATCCTTAATAGAGACCCAGTACTTC
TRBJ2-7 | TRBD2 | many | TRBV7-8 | CASSLDTSGNAKAYEQYF | TGTGCCAGCAGCTTAGATACTAGCGGGAATGCCAAGGCCTACGAGCAGTACTTC
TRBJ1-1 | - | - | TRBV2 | CASIRGGTEAFF | TGTGCCAGCATTAGGGGGGGCACTGAAGCTTTCTTT
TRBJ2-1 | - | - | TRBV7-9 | CASSLAGSAYNEQFF | TGTGCCAGCAGCTTAGCTGGGAGCGCCTACAATGAGCAGTTCTTC
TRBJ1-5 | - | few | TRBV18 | CASSPPGAFTQPQHF | TGTGCCAGCTCACCACCGGGGGCGTTCACTCAGCCCCAGCATTTT
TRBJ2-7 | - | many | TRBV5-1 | CASSLGPGTSYEQYF | TGCGCCAGCAGCTTGGGCCCCGGGACAAGTTACGAGCAGTACTTC
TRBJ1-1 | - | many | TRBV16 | CASSQRISGDERSEAFF | TGTGCCAGCAGCCAACGTATAAGTGGGGATGAAAGAAGTGAAGCTTTCTTT
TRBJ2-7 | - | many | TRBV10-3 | CAIRPTAEKRNEQYF | TGTGCCATCAGACCCACAGCGGAAAAGAGGAACGAGCAGTACTTC
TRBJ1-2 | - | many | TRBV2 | CASSEARGYGYTF | TGTGCCAGCAGTGAAGCGCGGGGCTATGGCTACACCTTC
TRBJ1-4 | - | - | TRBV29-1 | CSVADEKLFF | TGCAGCGTAGCGGATGAAAAACTGTTTTTT
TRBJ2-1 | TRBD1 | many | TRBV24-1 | CATSDTGQVPYNEQFF | TGTGCCACCAGTGATACAGGACAGGTTCCCTACAATGAGCAGTTCTTC
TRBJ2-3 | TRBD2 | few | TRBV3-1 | CASSHPGLAGFGDTQYF | TGTGCCAGCAGCCACCCGGGACTAGCGGGGTTCGGAGATACGCAGTATTTT
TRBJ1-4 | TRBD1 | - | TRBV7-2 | CASSARGRINEKLFF | TGTGCCAGCAGCGCAAGGGGGCGGATTAATGAAAAACTGTTTTTT
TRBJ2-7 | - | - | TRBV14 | CASSQGGFGQYF | TGTGCCAGCAGCCAAGGGGGCTTTGGGCAGTACTTC
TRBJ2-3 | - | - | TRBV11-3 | CASSRSTGTSTDTQYF | TGTGCCAGCAGCCGTTCGACTGGGACTAGCACAGATACGCAGTATTTT
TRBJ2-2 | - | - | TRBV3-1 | CASSQLQGTGELFF | TGTGCCAGCAGCCAGTTGCAGGGTACCGGGGAGCTGTTTTTT
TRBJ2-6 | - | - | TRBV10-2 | CASSDAVSGANVLTF | TGCGCCAGCAGTGATGCGGTTTCTGGGGCCAACGTCCTGACTTTC
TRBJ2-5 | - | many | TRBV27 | CASSFYGDQETQYF | TGTGCCAGCAGTTTCTACGGGGACCAAGAGACCCAGTACTTC
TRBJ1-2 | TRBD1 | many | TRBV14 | CASSYRGSYGYTF | TGTGCCAGCAGCTACAGGGGGAGCTATGGCTACACCTTC
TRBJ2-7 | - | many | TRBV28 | CASSFPGPYEQYF | TGTGCCAGCAGTTTCCCAGGGCCGTACGAGCAGTACTTC
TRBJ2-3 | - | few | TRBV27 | CASRRRDTQYF | TGTGCCAGCAGAAGAAGAGATACGCAGTATTTT
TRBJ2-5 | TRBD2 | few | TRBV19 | CASSEESGVQETQYF | TGTGCCAGTAGTGAGGAGAGCGGGGTACAAGAGACCCAGTACTTC
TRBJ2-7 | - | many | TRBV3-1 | CASSQVPGYEQYF | TGTGCCAGCAGCCAAGTCCCGGGGTACGAGCAGTACTTC
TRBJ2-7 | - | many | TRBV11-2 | CASSLSPYEQYF | TGTGCCAGCAGCTTATCCCCTTACGAGCAGTACTTC
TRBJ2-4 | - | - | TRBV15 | CATSMDSHLRYF | TGTGCCACCAGTATGGACAGCCACCTCCGGTACTTC
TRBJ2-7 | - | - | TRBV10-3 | CAIHGEIYEQYF | TGTGCCATCCACGGGGAGATCTACGAGCAGTACTTC
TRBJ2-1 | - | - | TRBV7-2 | CASSENGPYNEQFF | TGTGCCAGCAGCGAAAACGGACCCTACAATGAGCAGTTCTTC
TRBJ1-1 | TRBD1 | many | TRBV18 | CASSPQGVNTEAFF | TGTGCCAGCTCACCCCAGGGGGTGAACACTGAAGCTTTCTTT
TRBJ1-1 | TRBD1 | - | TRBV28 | CASSPFTDRGQQAFF | TGTGCCAGCAGTCCGTTCACGGACAGGGGGCAACAAGCTTTCTTT
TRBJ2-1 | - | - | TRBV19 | CASIGRGAYNEQFF | TGTGCCAGCATCGGGAGAGGGGCCTACAATGAGCAGTTCTTC
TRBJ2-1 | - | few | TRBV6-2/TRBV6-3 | CASSYVGIGSYNEQFF | TGTGCCAGCAGTTACGTGGGGATAGGATCCTACAATGAGCAGTTCTTC
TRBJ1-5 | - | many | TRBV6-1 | CASRPRGSNQPQHF | TGTGCCAGCAGACCCCGGGGAAGCAATCAGCCCCAGCATTTT
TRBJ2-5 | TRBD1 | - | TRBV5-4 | CASSLGQGRQETQYF | TGTGCCAGCAGCTTGGGACAGGGCCGCCAAGAGACCCAGTACTTC
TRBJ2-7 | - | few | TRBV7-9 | CASSPEGRYEQYF | TGTGCCAGCAGCCCCGAAGGAAGATACGAGCAGTACTTC
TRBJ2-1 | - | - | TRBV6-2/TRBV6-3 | CASSYYQNNEQFF | TGTGCCAGCAGTTACTATCAAAACAATGAGCAGTTCTTC
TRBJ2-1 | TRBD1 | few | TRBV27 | CASSHQDRSREQFF | TGTGCCAGCAGTCACCAGGACAGGTCCAGGGAGCAGTTCTTC
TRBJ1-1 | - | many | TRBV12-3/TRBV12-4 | CASSLGGKPGTEAFF | TGTGCCAGCAGTTTAGGGGGCAAACCGGGCACTGAAGCTTTCTTT
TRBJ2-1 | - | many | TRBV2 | CASSEQGMNEQFF | TGTGCCAGCAGTGAACAGGGGATGAATGAGCAGTTCTTC
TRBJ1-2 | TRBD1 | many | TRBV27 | CASSKGAAHGYTF | TGTGCCAGCAGTAAGGGGGCAGCCCATGGCTACACCTTC
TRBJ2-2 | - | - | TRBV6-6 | CASTWKDTGELFF | TGTGCCAGCACCTGGAAGGACACCGGGGAGCTGTTTTTT
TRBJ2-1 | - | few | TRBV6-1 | CASCRAGNYNEQFF | TGTGCCAGCTGTCGGGCAGGGAACTACAATGAGCAGTTCTTC
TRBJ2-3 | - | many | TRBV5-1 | CASSHLALFSTDTQYF | TGCGCCAGCAGCCACCTAGCGCTGTTTAGCACAGATACGCAGTATTTT
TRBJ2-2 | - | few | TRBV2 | CASSAGVLNTGELFF | TGTGCCAGCAGTGCAGGGGTCCTGAACACCGGGGAGCTGTTTTTT
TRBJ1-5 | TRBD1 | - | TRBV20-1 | CSARDRDRGNQPQHF | TGCAGTGCTAGAGATCGGGACAGGGGCAATCAGCCCCAGCATTTT
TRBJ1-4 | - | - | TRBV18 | CASSQGPNEKLFF | TGTGCCAGCTCACAGGGACCCAATGAAAAACTGTTTTTT
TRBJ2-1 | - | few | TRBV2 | CASSESESGNEQFF | TGTGCCAGCAGTGAATCGGAGTCGGGCAATGAGCAGTTCTTC
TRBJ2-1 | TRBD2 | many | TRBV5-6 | CASSKVGLAGGNEQFF | TGTGCCAGCAGCAAAGTCGGACTAGCGGGAGGGAATGAGCAGTTCTTC
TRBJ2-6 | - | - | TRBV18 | CASSPDPGANVLTF | TGTGCCAGCTCGCCAGATCCTGGGGCCAACGTCCTGACTTTC
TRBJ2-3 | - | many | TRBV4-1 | CASSQVGASGVIGQYF | TGCGCCAGCAGCCAAGTGGGGGCGAGCGGGGTAATAGGGCAGTATTTT
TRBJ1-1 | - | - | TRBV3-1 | CASSPRGLNTEAFF | TGTGCCAGCAGCCCCCGCGGGTTGAACACTGAAGCTTTCTTT
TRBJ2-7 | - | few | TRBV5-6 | CASSLDERSHEQYF | TGTGCCAGCAGCTTAGATGAGAGGAGCCACGAGCAGTACTTC
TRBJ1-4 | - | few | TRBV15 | CATSPNGRNDEKLFF | TGTGCCACCAGCCCCAATGGAAGGAACGATGAAAAACTGTTTTTT
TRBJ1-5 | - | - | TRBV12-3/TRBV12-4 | CASSLGKSQHF | TGTGCCAGCAGTTTGGGCAAGTCCCAGCATTTT